This TCR beta chain derives from a study of cytomegalovirus exposure and HLA in healthy donors listed by TCRdb under 2017. Study-level background: According to an earlier analysis of a few hundred of the donors, 150 million to 200 million T cells yielded 120 million or so unique TCR beta sequences and 250 to 350 Gb of sequence data. An early release covering around 630 HLA-typed donors comprised 250 to 350 gigabases of sequencing data and approximately 85 million unique TCR sequences. Of the roughly 430 genotyped donors, about 80% fell in the genetic ancestry cluster associated with self-reported Caucasian donors. The study was designed to test whether signatures of past pathogen exposure could be identified by cataloging public T cell receptors. The T cell repertoires of some 670 subjects were profiled by immunosequencing and related to cytomegalovirus serostatus. In addition to the first cohort of roughly 670 subjects, a separate validation cohort of around 110 different subjects was used. The study combined high-throughput TCR immunosequencing, statistical association of individual TCRs with disease status, and machine learning to predict cytomegalovirus infection status. A later analysis re-examined previously published TCR beta repertoires from just over 650 donors and added high-resolution HLA genotyping to investigate patterns of TCR occurrence. In the later analysis, no new phenotypic data were used to find candidate immune exposures; instead, reliance was placed on TCR beta sequences and their occurrence across donors. An earlier analysis of nearly 600 of the donors applied high-throughput TCR beta sequencing to assess whether each TCR beta V gene segment acted as functional or pseudogenic. Donor age, sex, ethnicity and CMV serostatus were compiled together with the repertoire data. Genome-wide SNP genotypes for about 65% of the 666 donors were used in a later genetic analysis, which treated that subset as a discovery cohort. All discovery cohort repertoires had been generated on a single sequencing platform. Class I and class II HLA loci were covered by the typing at four-digit resolution. The number of typed donors differed by locus: about 629-630 for A, B, C, DRB1 and DQB1; approximately 520 for DQA1; approximately 600 for DPA1; and some 430 for DPB1. Roughly 5 DR-DQ haplotypes were treated as single units for association and clustering because of strong linkage in the cohort. Among 300 to 500 genotyped donors of the cohort, an average of approximately 220,000 unique TCR beta nucleotide sequences was sequenced per donor, of which approximately 19% were non-productive.

Libraries were prepared through the immunoSEQ multiplex PCR assay. A mixture of 60 forward primers for TCR Vbeta segments and 13 reverse primers for TCR Jbeta segments was used in the multiplex PCR. The CDR3 region of rearranged TCR beta genes was amplified from genomic DNA with a multiplex PCR assay. On the Illumina HiSeq System, the amplified TCR beta libraries were sequenced as 87-base-pair reads. From the authors' description of their analysis: Across the 666 repertoires, a later analysis counted 80 million or so unique TCR beta chains, approximately 10 million of which were shared by at least two donors. To remove PCR and sequencing errors, raw reads were error-corrected and collapsed into unique sequences using a nearest-neighbor algorithm that merged closely related sequences. V, D and J gene segments were assigned by aligning CDR3 sequences to IMGT reference sequences. For a sequence to be retained, a match of at least six nucleotides to both a V gene segment and a J gene segment was required. Rearrangements were classified as productive when the CDR3 lacked stop codons and remained in frame with V and J, and all other rearrangements were classified as non-productive. CDR3 was defined by IMGT convention, running from the second conserved V-encoded cysteine to the conserved J-encoded phenylalanine. The earlier analysis of 587 of the donors excluded sequences that lacked an unambiguous match to a single V gene segment. An earlier analysis of fewer than 750 of the donors called V segments functional above 56.7% productive rearrangements and segregating when the between-donor standard deviation exceeded 5%. A statistical classification framework was built to diagnose cytomegalovirus status from the catalog of TCR beta chain sequences. A later analysis assigned V and J genes by comparing TCR nucleotide sequences with IMGT/GENE-DB human TR gene sequences. The TCRdist pipeline was used in a later analysis to assign CDR3 sequences and most-parsimonious VDJ recombination scenarios. A later analysis defined each TCR beta chain by its CDR3 amino acid sequence plus V-gene family, and excluded reads lacking a unique V-gene family. In a later analysis, around 650 highly shared, low-generation-probability nucleotide sequences were removed to address suspected cross-contamination and a sequencing artifact. A later analysis calculated a clonal expansion index for each public chain from normalized within-repertoire ranks of inferred template counts. In a later analysis, generation probabilities were computed using a VDJ recombination model fitted to out-of-frame rearrangements, and the results were checked against IGoR. In a later analysis, TCR-TCR, TCR-HLA and TCR-CMV co-occurrence was scored with hypergeometric tests, and a repertoire-size bias correction was applied to TCR pairs. To estimate false discovery rates, a later analysis permuted the HLA or CMV assignments 20 times. In a later analysis, co-occurring TCRs were grouped using DBSCAN, and TCRdist sequence similarity was added for clustering within HLA-allele-positive subsets. Repertoires with fewer than 30,000 or more than 120,000 public chains, plus five repertoires with anomalous nucleotide sharing, were excluded from co-occurrence clustering. TCRdb holds this immuneACCESS table with in-frame rearrangements only. Some clones are missing; in checked studies, unresolved V genes explain under half, and the rest has no known cause. Clone size and V and J calls were adopted from that table, with D and trimming inferred from the DNA. The sample table lists over 150,000 clones, 80% to 90% of them with a count of one. The ten top clones hold about 10% of the sample.

In total, roughly 710 healthy bone marrow donors made up the cohort. At the time of sampling, all cohort members were nominally healthy, though unrecorded immune exposures were likely present. The donor tested CMV seropositive, placing the donor among the roughly 300 seropositive members of the cohort. Every donor gave a peripheral blood sample, and the peripheral blood mononuclear cells from that sample were used for TCR beta sequencing. The Qiagen DNeasy Blood Extraction Kit was used to extract genomic DNA from the blood cell samples. Overall study outcomes, separate from this receptor: The authors suggested that the approach could potentially be extended to other disease states and immunological phenotypes. Because the 87-base-pair reads could not distinguish some IMGT-functional V segments, including TRBV6-2 and TRBV6-3, those segments were excluded. In an earlier analysis of some 550 of the donors, most TCR beta V segments were observed in productive rearrangements about 87% or about 30% of the time, broadly matching IMGT annotations. In both the original and validation cohorts, the classifier was reported to diagnose cytomegalovirus status with high specificity and sensitivity. Most TCR sequences were observed very rarely across donors, whereas some public TCRs were present in many individuals. A total of roughly 160 TCR beta chains were listed by the study as associated with cytomegalovirus. V-gene and J-gene trimming of TCR beta chains was associated with a missense DCLRE1C variant in a later genetic analysis, and the association was replicated in an independent cohort. CMV serostatus was the only immune exposure information available for the cohort. Linkage disequilibrium might explain the correlated functional status among segregating V segments, but an unknown experimental factor could not be ruled out. A few of the identified cytomegalovirus-associated TCR beta chains were confirmed in vitro to be specific for cytomegalovirus antigens. When HLA alleles, especially DR and DQ, strongly co-occurred, TCR associations were difficult to assign to individual alleles. The earlier analysis of approximately 560 of the donors excluded some 15 rarely observed V segments, including chromosome 9 orphons, because counts were too low. Roughly uniform sequencing depth across donors was assumed in presence/absence analyses, although this assumption may not hold. A further reported finding was that TCR beta sequences accurately predicted the HLA-A and HLA-B alleles for most subjects in the first cohort. In a later analysis, HLA-associated TCR beta chains showed more clonal expansion and lower generation probabilities than non-associated chains that were equally common. According to a later genetic analysis, donors in an Asian-associated ancestry cluster had fewer N-insertions in productive TCRs than the approximately 710-donor mean. In a later analysis, the rate of TCR association differed among HLA loci, with DRB1 alleles having the most associated TCRs and HLA-C alleles having the fewest. A cluster of highly shared sequence variants was judged likely to represent a technical artifact of the sequencing pipeline. Because some donors lacked HLA typing at each locus, the association tests relied only on the typed subset. In a later analysis, about 17,000 TCR beta sequences were associated with specific HLA alleles at a false discovery rate of 0.05. Most CMV-associated TCR beta chains appeared to be HLA-restricted in a later analysis, and the HLA associations seemed to be driven largely by CMV exposure. In a later analysis, several top co-occurrence clusters were reported to appear linked to parvovirus B19, influenza, CMV and Epstein-Barr virus. This cohort had only TCR beta chains sequenced, and the lack of alpha or paired-chain data limited which features could be detected.

In regard to this clone: Its antigen is currently not known. The sample holds no much larger clone one base away, and base qualities are not on file.

Measured from the cysteine to the phenylalanine, the CDR3 is 14 residues long. Of all the DNA, just the CDR3 is kept, 42 bases in frame from base 1. The V and J ends are trimmed by 6 bases and 0 bases, leaving 10 bases between them. CDR1 and CDR2, per the germline V gene, are MDHEN and SYDVKM. Input material: PBMCs. The sequence came from a man between 50 and 59 years old in good health and CMV-seropositive. The sequence is built from TRBV28 and TRBJ2-3; TRBD2 is perhaps the D gene, given 6 matching bases. The nucleotides are TGTGCCAGCAGGGAGGGAGGAAGCACAGATACGCAGTATTTT. This encodes CASREGGSTDTQYF.